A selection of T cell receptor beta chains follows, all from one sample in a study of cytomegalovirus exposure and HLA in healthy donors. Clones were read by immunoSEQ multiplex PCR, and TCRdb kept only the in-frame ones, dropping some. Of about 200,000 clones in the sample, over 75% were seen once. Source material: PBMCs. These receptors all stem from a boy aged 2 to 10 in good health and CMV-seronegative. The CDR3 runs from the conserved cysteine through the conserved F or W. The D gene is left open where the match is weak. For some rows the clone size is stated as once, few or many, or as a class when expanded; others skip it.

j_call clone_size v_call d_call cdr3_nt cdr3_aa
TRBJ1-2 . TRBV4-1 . TGCGCCAGCAGCCAAGAGTCGGAGGCTTACTATGGCTACACCTTC CASSQESEAYYGYTF
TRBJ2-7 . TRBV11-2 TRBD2 TGTGCCAGCAGCACCGCTAGCGGGGGGAACTACGAGCAGTACTTC CASSTASGGNYEQYF
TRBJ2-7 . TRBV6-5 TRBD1 TGTGCCAGCACCCGAGACAGGGGGCTCTACGAGCAGTACTTC CASTRDRGLYEQYF
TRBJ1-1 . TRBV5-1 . TGCGCCAGCAGCATGGGCGGGACGACCGAAGCTTTCTTT CASSMGGTTEAFF
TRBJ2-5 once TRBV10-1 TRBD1 TGCGCCAGCAGTGAACCGGGACAGCAAGAGACCCAGTACTTC CASSEPGQQETQYF
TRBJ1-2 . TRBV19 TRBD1 TGTGCCAGTAGTATTCGACAGGGGGCTAACTATGGCTACACCTTC CASSIRQGANYGYTF
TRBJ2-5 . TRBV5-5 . TGTGCCAGCAGCTTTGGGGGGGAGACCCAGTACTTC CASSFGGETQYF
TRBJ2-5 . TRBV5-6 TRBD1 TGTGCCAGCAGCCACCGGGACAGAGAGACCCAGTACTTC CASSHRDRETQYF
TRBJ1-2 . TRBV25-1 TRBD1 TGTGCCAGCAGTGTCAACAGGGGATATGGCTACACCTTC CASSVNRGYGYTF
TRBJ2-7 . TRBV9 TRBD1 TGTGCCAGCAGCGCGGGACAGGGTGGGTACGAGCAGTACTTC CASSAGQGGYEQYF
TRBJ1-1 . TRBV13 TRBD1 TGTGCCGTGGGGACAGACTTAGACACTGAAGCTTTCTTT CAVGTDLDTEAFF
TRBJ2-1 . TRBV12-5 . TGTGCTAGTGGTTTGGAGATAGGACACAGCTCCTACAATGAGCAGTTCTTC CASGLEIGHSSYNEQFF
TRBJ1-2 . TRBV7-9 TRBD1 TGTGCCAGTCAACAAGGGACAGGGCCGACTAACTATGGCTACACCTTC CASQQGTGPTNYGYTF
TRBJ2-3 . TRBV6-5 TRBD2 TGTGCCAGCCGCACGGGGGGTTTTTTCGATACGCAGTATTTT CASRTGGFFDTQYF
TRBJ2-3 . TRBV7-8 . TGTGCCAGCAGCTTAGGGCCGGGGGGCCGCACAGATACGCAGTATTTT CASSLGPGGRTDTQYF
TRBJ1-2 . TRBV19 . TGTGCCAGTAGTATTCAAGGGGCGGAAGGCTACACCTTC CASSIQGAEGYTF
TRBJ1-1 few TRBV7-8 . TGTGCCAGCAGCTTAACTTGGGGCCAGGCTGAAGCTTTCTTT CASSLTWGQAEAFF
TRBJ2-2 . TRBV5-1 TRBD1 TGCGCCAGCAGCATGTGGACAGGGGACACCGGGGAGCTGTTTTTT CASSMWTGDTGELFF
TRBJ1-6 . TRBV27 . TGTGCCAGCAGTTTATCATTCAGGCAGGGGACCTATAATTCACCCCTCCACTTT CASSLSFRQGTYNSPLHF
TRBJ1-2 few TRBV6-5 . TGTGCCAGCAGGCCCCCCTCCAGCTATGGCTACACCTTC CASRPPSSYGYTF
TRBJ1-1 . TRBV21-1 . TGTGCCAGCAGCAAAGGGGAGGGCGGAACTGTTAACACTGAAGCTTTCTTT CASSKGEGGTVNTEAFF
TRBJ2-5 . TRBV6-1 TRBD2 TGTGCCCACGGCCTAGCGGGGCTCGGATTCCAGTACTTC CAHGLAGLGFQYF
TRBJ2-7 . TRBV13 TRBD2 TGTGCCAGCAGCTTAGGTCTAGCGGGGGCAGGGGAGCAGTACTTC CASSLGLAGAGEQYF
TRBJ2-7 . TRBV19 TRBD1 TGTGCCAGTAGTGCCAGGACAGGGGACGAGCAGTACTTC CASSARTGDEQYF
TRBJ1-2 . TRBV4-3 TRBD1 TGCGCCAGCAGCCAGACAGGGGGCTTGTATGGCTACACCTTC CASSQTGGLYGYTF
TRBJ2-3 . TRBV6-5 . TGTGCCAGCAGTTACTCGAGCCGTCTTAGCACAGATACGCAGTATTTT CASSYSSRLSTDTQYF
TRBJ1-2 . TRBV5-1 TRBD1 TGCGCCAGCAGCTTGGACTCAGGGGGCCCGGGCTACACCTTC CASSLDSGGPGYTF
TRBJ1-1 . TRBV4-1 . TGCGCCAGCAGGGGCCTACAGGGGAACACTGAAGCTTTCTTT CASRGLQGNTEAFF
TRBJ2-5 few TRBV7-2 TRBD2 TGTGCCAGCAGCTTAAACGGGTGGCTAGCGGGGGGGCTCGGGGTGACCCAGTACTTC CASSLNGWLAGGLGVTQYF
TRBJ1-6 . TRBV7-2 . TGTGCCAGCAGCTTACAGGGTGTAAATAATTCACCCCTCCACTTT CASSLQGVNNSPLHF
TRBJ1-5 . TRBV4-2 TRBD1 TGTGCCAGCAGCCGCTCGGCAGGGGGCCAGCCCCAGCATTTT CASSRSAGGQPQHF
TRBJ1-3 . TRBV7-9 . TGTGCCAGCAGCTTGAGCGGTGGGGTTTACACCATATATTTT CASSLSGGVYTIYF
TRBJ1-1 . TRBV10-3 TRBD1 TGTGCCATCAGTGGGACAGGGAAAGGAGGTGGTTACCCCCAAGCTTTCTTT CAISGTGKGGGYPQAFF
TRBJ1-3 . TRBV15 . TGTGCCACCAGCAGAGAGGGGCGGCGGAGTAGAAACACCATATATTTT CATSREGRRSRNTIYF
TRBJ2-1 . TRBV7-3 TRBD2 TGTGCCAGCAGCTTAGGGCATGGTGGGACTAGCGGGAGGGGTGAGCAGTTCTTC CASSLGHGGTSGRGEQFF
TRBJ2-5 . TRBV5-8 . TGTGCCAGCAGCCCACGGGTGGTTGAAGAGACCCAGTACTTC CASSPRVVEETQYF
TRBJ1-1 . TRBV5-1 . TGCGCCAGCAGCTTGGCCGGAGGGGAGAACACTGAAGCTTTCTTT CASSLAGGENTEAFF
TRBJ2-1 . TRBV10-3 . TGTGCCATCAGTGAGCCCCTCCGTGTGAGGGGGGGCTTCTACAATGAGCAGTTCTTC CAISEPLRVRGGFYNEQFF
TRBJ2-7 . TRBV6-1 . TGTGCCAGCAGATACTACGAGCAGTACTTC CASRYYEQYF
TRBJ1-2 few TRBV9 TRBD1 TGTGCCAGCAGCTCACGATCGGGACAGGGGGTGAATGGCTACACCTTC CASSSRSGQGVNGYTF
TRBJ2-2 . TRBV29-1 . TGCAGCGGCGGAACCCCTGGGGGGGCGGACACCGGGGAGCTGTTTTTT CSGGTPGGADTGELFF
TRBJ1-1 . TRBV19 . TGTGCCAGTAGTATAGTCGGCAGGGACACTGAAGCTTTCTTT CASSIVGRDTEAFF
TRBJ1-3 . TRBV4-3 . TGCGCCAGCAGCCAAGTCCTAGCAGTAGGAAACACCATATATTTT CASSQVLAVGNTIYF
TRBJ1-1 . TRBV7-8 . TGTGCCAGCAGCTTACCAGGTCTAAGTGAAGCTTTCTTT CASSLPGLSEAFF
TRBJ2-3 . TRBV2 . TGTGCCAGCAGTGGCGAGGGTATCAGGCCGGATACGCAGTATTTT CASSGEGIRPDTQYF
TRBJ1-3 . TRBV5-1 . TGCGCCAGCAGCTTGGCAGTGCTGGGGGCCTCTGGAAACACCATATATTTT CASSLAVLGASGNTIYF
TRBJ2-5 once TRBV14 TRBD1 TGTGCCAGCAGCCCGAACCGGGACAGGGATCAAGAGACCCAGTACTTC CASSPNRDRDQETQYF
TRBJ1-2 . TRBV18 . TGTGCCAGCTCACCATACGGGAACTATGGCTACACCTTC CASSPYGNYGYTF